This TCR beta chain was profiled in a study of blood T cell repertoires in COVID-19. Germline V gene lookup returns CDR1 SGDLS and CDR2 YYNGEE. This CDR3 contains 17 residues. Trimming at V came to 3 bases and at J to 0 bases, leaving 6 bases not matched to a gene. Assay used: immunoSEQ multiplex PCR; TCRdb lists only in-frame clones, some missing. The table includes over 100,000 clones, roughly nine tenths detected once. The TCR originated in a man in his forties with acute or convalescent COVID-19. V and J are TRBV9 and TRBJ2-3, with 11 bases that match TRBD2. Sequencing used peripheral blood. DNA for the CDR3: TGTGCCAGCAGCGAACACGGGACTAGCGGCAGCACAGATACGCAGTATTTT. Its protein product is CASSEHGTSGSTDTQYF.